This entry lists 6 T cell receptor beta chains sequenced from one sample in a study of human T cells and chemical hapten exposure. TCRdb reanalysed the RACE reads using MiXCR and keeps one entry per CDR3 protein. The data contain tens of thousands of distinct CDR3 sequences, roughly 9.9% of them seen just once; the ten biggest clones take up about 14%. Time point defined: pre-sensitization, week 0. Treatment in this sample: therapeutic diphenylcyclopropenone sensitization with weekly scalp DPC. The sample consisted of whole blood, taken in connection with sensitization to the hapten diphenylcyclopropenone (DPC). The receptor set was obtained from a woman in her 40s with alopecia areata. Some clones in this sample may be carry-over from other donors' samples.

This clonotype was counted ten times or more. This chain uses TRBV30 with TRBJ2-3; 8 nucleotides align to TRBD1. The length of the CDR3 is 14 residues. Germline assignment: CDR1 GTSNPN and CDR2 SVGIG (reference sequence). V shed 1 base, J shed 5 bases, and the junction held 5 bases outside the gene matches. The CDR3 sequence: CAWSGTGGKDTQYF. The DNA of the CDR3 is TGTGCCTGGAGTGGAACAGGGGGGAAAGATACGCAGTATTTT.

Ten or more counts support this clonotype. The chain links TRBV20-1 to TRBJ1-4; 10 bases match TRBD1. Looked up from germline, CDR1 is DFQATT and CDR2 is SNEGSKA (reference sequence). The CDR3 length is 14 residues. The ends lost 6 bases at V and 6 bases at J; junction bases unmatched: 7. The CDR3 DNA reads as TGCAGTGCCGGACCGGGACAGGGGTATGAAAAACTGTTTTTT. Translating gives CSAGPGQGYEKLFF.

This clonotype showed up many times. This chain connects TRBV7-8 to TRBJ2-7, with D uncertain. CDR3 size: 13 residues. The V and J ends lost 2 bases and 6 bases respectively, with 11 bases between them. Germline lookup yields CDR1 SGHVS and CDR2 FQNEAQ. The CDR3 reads CASSLRRFGEQYF. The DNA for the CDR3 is TGTGCCAGCAGCTTAAGGCGGTTCGGCGAGCAGTACTTC.

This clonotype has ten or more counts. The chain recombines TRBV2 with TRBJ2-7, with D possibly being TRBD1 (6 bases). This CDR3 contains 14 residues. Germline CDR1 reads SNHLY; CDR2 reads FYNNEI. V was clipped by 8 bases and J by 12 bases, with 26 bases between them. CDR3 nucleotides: TGTGCCAGCGGCTCGGGGACACAGGTTGAGGGGTGGTACTTC. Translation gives CASGSGTQVEGWYF.

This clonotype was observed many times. CDR3 region: CASSHSRLNTGELFF. The DNA of the CDR3 is TGTGCCAGCAGCCATTCTCGTTTGAACACCGGGGAGCTGTTTTTT. V usage is TRBV3-1 and J usage is TRBJ2-2, with no clear D. This CDR3 has 15 residues. The germline gives CDR1 LGHDT, CDR2 YNNKEL (reference sequence). Trimming pared 3 bases from V and 1 base from J, leaving 9 bases between.

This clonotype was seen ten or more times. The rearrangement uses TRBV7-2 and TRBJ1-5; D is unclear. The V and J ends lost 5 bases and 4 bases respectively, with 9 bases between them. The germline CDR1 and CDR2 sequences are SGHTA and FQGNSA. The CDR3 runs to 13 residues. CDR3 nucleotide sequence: TGTGCCAGCAGCGCCACAATTAATCAGCCCCAGCATTTT. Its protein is CASSATINQPQHF. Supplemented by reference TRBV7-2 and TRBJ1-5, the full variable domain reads GAGVSQSPSNKVTEKGKDVELRCDPISGHTALYWYRQSLGQGLEFLIYFQGNSAPDKSGLPSDRFSAERTGGSVSTLTIQRTQQEDSAVYLCASSATINQPQHFGDGTRLSIL.